Listed here are 21 T cell receptor beta chains from one sample, sequenced in a study of technical replicates of blood from a handful of donors. Profiled with immunoSEQ multiplex PCR; TCRdb holds only in-frame clones, not every one. The sample lists fewer than 70,000 clones, 65% to 90% occurring once. The specimen sequenced was PBMCs. Every receptor here comes from a human donor in good health. Some clones in this sample may be carry-over from other donors' samples.

The V call is TRBV5-3, the J call TRBJ2-2; 9 bases fit TRBD1. TRBV5-3 is marked as an open reading frame, function uncertain. There are 15 residues in the CDR3. The V gene end was trimmed by 4 bases and the J gene end by 4 bases; junction bases not matched to a gene: 5. As DNA, the CDR3 is TGTGCCAGAAGCAGGGGACAGGGACTCACCGGGGAGCTGTTTTTT. Protein product: CARSRGQGLTGELFF.

J is TRBJ2-7 and V is TRBV19; D unclear. Germline assignment: CDR1 LNHDA and CDR2 SQIVND (reference sequence). The CDR3 has 13 residues. V dropped 4 bases and J dropped 0 bases, with 7 bases sitting between them. DNA of the CDR3: TGTGCCAGTAGTAACCCCAGCTCCTACGAGCAGTACTTC. Translated: CASSNPSSYEQYF.

This clone has just one count. The chain employs TRBV10-1 and TRBJ1-2; D unresolved. V was pared by 8 bases and J by 6 bases, with 16 bases between. Germline CDR1 and CDR2: WNHNN and SYGVQD (reference sequence). The CDR3 contains 13 residues. The CDR3 sequence: CASGETRADGYTF. The CDR3 DNA is TGCGCCAGCGGGGAGACACGGGCGGATGGCTACACCTTC.

The rearrangement links TRBV9 to TRBJ2-5; maybe TRBD2 (6 bases). V was clipped by 4 bases and J by 5 bases, with 21 bases between them. The CDR3 length is 16 residues. Looked up from germline, CDR1 is SGDLS and CDR2 is YYNGEE. CDR3 sequence reads: CASSPGGIPWGETQYF. The CDR3 DNA reads TGTGCCAGCAGCCCTGGAGGGATCCCCTGGGGGGAGACCCAGTACTTC.

V gene TRBV2 combines with J gene TRBJ2-7; 13 bases line up with TRBD2. CDR1 and CDR2 from the germline V gene are SNHLY and FYNNEI. The ends lost 1 base at V and 6 bases at J; junction bases unmatched: 12. This CDR3 comprises 18 residues. The CDR3 sequence is CASSEVGRTSGSLSEQYF. The CDR3 nucleotides read TGTGCCAGCAGTGAAGTTGGAAGGACTAGCGGGAGTTTAAGCGAGCAGTACTTC.

The rearrangement uses TRBV6-5 and TRBJ1-2; no clear D. Germline CDR1 and CDR2: MNHEY and SVGAGI. The germline V and J ends were trimmed by 2 bases and 4 bases, with 11 bases remaining between them. The CDR3 has 14 amino acids. The CDR3 nucleotides are TGTGCCAGCAGTTACGACTCGGCCCCCTATGGCTACACCTTC. It specifies CASSYDSAPYGYTF.

This clone occurred once. The chain carries TRBV5-4 and TRBJ2-3; no clear D gene. The CDR3 contains 15 residues. V was clipped by 2 bases and J by 0 bases, with 10 bases between them. CDR1 is SGHNT and CDR2 is YYREEE in the germline V gene (reference sequence). CDR3 coding DNA: TGTGCCAGCAGCTTCAGACACCCTAGCACAGATACGCAGTATTTT. It encodes CASSFRHPSTDTQYF. The whole variable domain, remainder taken from reference TRBV5-4 and TRBJ2-3, is ETGVTQSPTHLIKTRGQQVTLRCSSQSGHNTVSWYQQALGQGPQFIFQYYREEENGRGNFPPRFSGLQFPNYSSELNVNALELDDSALYLCASSFRHPSTDTQYFGPGTRLTVL.

The chain couples TRBV7-9 to TRBJ1-6; TRBD1 might be the D (5 bases). Deletions cut 4 bases from V and 9 bases from J, with 16 bases between. The CDR3 length is 15 residues. CDR1 and CDR2 (germline): SEHNR, FQNEAQ (reference sequence). CDR3 DNA sequence: TGTGCCAGCAGCTCGGAAAGGGGCCTCGGTTCACCCCTCCACTTT. This encodes CASSSERGLGSPLHF.

The chain is built from TRBV5-1 and TRBJ2-3; 8 bases are a match to TRBD2. The length of the CDR3 is 15 residues. Looked up from germline, CDR1 is SGHRS and CDR2 is YFSETQ. V lost 6 bases and J lost 2; bases outside the gene matches: 8. CDR3 bases: TGCGCCAGCACCCCGCGGGGGGAGTACACAGATACGCAGTATTTT. Protein: CASTPRGEYTDTQYF.

The chain couples TRBV2 to TRBJ1-3; unclear D gene. The V end was cut by 1 base, the J end by 2 bases, with 15 bases between. The germline gives CDR1 SNHLY, CDR2 FYNNEI. The CDR3 extends over 17 amino acids. This CDR3 is CASSEGVALYTGNTIYF. The CDR3 DNA sequence: TGTGCCAGCAGTGAAGGAGTAGCACTGTACACTGGAAACACCATATATTTT.

The chain is built from TRBV5-1 and TRBJ2-1, with 7 nucleotides matching TRBD2. V was pared by 4 bases and J by 7 bases, with 11 bases of the junction left unmatched. The CDR3 sequence is 15 residues long. Germline V CDR1 and CDR2: SGHRS, YFSETQ. As DNA, the CDR3 is TGCGCCAGCAGCATCCCCGCGGGAGATATTAATGAGCAGTTCTTC. As protein: CASSIPAGDINEQFF. Together with reference TRBV5-1 and TRBJ2-1, the CDR3 gives the full variable domain: KAGVTQTPRYLIKTRGQQVTLSCSPISGHRSVSWYQQTPGQGLQFLFEYFSETQRNKGNFPGRFSGRQFSNSRSEMNVSTLELGDSALYLCASSIPAGDINEQFFGPGTRLTVL.

The CDR3 nucleotides read TGTGCCAGCAAAATAAGCGGGGGGCTCTACAATGAGCAGTTCTTC. Its translation is CASKISGGLYNEQFF. The gene calls are TRBV6-5 and TRBJ2-1; 9 positions match TRBD2. Germline CDR1 MNHEY, CDR2 SVGAGI. CDR3 size: 15 residues. V shed 7 bases and J 3 bases; nucleotides not matched to a gene: 7.

The chain couples TRBV6-5 to TRBJ2-3, with D maybe TRBD2 (5 bases). This CDR3 is built from 11 residues. Trimming cost V 5 bases and J 9 bases, with 9 bases left between them. Germline V lookup: CDR1 MNHEY, CDR2 SVGAGI. In DNA, the CDR3 is TGTGCCAGCAGTGAGGGAATCACGCAGTATTTT. Protein product: CASSEGITQYF.

This chain connects TRBV15 to TRBJ2-5; TRBD2 matches 7 bases. V lost 3 bases, J lost 4 bases, and 5 bases stayed unmatched. CDR1 and CDR2 from the germline V gene are LNHNV and YYDKDF (reference sequence). This CDR3 has 14 amino acids. CDR3 sequence reads: CATSRSPSGETQYF. The CDR3 DNA reads TGTGCCACCAGCAGGAGTCCTAGCGGAGAGACCCAGTACTTC.

The V and J genes are TRBV10-1 and TRBJ1-6; D is unresolved. Germline V gene data show CDR1 as WNHNN and CDR2 as SYGVQD (reference sequence). The CDR3 totals 17 residues. Trimming pared 4 bases from V and 0 bases from J, leaving 13 bases between. Here the CDR3 reads CASSAYILSSYNSPLHF. Here the CDR3 DNA reads TGCGCCAGCAGTGCCTATATCCTGAGCTCCTATAATTCACCCCTCCACTTT.

For this clone: Other nucleotide sequences from this sample produce the same CDR3. The V gene is TRBV4-2, the J gene TRBJ1-1; no firm D call. V shed 6 bases and J shed 1 base, with 6 bases lying between them. CDR1 and CDR2 from the germline V gene are LGHNA and YNFKEQ. The CDR3 spans 12 residues. CDR3 DNA sequence: TGTGCCAGCAGTCCCCAGAACACTGAAGCTTTCTTT. Its protein is CASSPQNTEAFF.

The V and J genes are TRBV7-2 and TRBJ2-3, with D hard to call. The CDR3 covers 14 residues. The V end was cut by 5 bases, the J end by 5 bases, with 14 bases between. Germline CDR1 and CDR2: SGHTA and FQGNSA. The CDR3 DNA reads TGTGCCAGCAGCCCCGTCCGGGTTGTAGATACGCAGTATTTT. As protein: CASSPVRVVDTQYF.

This clone has a single count. V usage is TRBV7-9 and J usage is TRBJ1-1, with TRBD1 matching over 7 bases. This CDR3 region has 13 residues. V lost 1 base and J lost 10; bases outside the gene matches: 6. Germline CDR1 is SEHNR and CDR2 is FQNEAQ (reference sequence). This CDR3 is CASSLGDRARAFF. CDR3 bases: TGTGCCAGCAGCTTAGGTGACAGGGCTCGAGCTTTCTTT.

The V and J genes are TRBV6-1 and TRBJ1-6, with 7 positions matching TRBD1. J was trimmed by 7 bases and V by 2 bases; bases with no gene match: 5. The CDR3 contains 15 residues. Germline assignment: CDR1 MNHNS and CDR2 SASEGT. DNA for the CDR3: TGTGCCAGCAGTGAACTAGGGGGCAGGAATTCACCCCTCCACTTT. It translates to CASSELGGRNSPLHF.

This clone was seen once. The chain recombines TRBV7-6 with TRBJ2-3; TRBD2 matches at 11 bases. Trimming at V came to 5 bases and at J to 2 bases, leaving 12 bases not matched to a gene. The CDR3 covers 18 residues. Germline V gives CDR1 SGHVS, CDR2 FNYEAQ. DNA for the CDR3: TGTGCCAGCAGCCAGGCGACCGGGACTAGCGGTTACACAGATACGCAGTATTTT. Translating gives CASSQATGTSGYTDTQYF.

The chain has TRBV12-5 and TRBJ2-3; 12 positions agree with TRBD2. The V segment lost 1 base and the J segment 8 bases; nucleotides outside the gene matches: 7. Germline V lookup: CDR1 LGHNT, CDR2 FRNRAP. This CDR3 has 16 amino acids. CDR3 sequence (DNA): TGTGCTAGTGGTTTGGGCGGGGCTAGCGGGGGGGCTACGCAGTATTTT. Translation: CASGLGGASGGATQYF.